This T cell receptor beta chain was retrieved from a study of shared clonotypes between healthy human individuals. Study-wide results and caveats: Some clonotypes were shared by all four sorted-subset donors, while others were not shared. The non-shared ones had lower generation probabilities than the shared ones. Clonotype sharing across four donors was observed for around 5.1% of naive CD4 clonotypes. Sampling involved blood alone; tissue repertoires likely differ.

The CDR3 is 15 amino acids. With 5 bases removed from V and 4 bases from J, the gap between germline ends came to 17 bases. Germline CDR1 MGHRA, CDR2 YSYEKL. Sequenced by immunoSEQ multiplex PCR; TCRdb stores in-frame clones only, minus some. Among more than 2 million clones, just under 95% were seen once, and the ten largest hold 0.9% to 1.3%. Cells designated naive CD8 were CD45RO-negative and were positively selected for CCR7, with terminally differentiated effector memory CD45RA+ cells excluded. As concerns this clone: Antigen specificity is unknown.

This receptor was identified in a man younger than 35 in good health. Specimen: naive CD8+ T cells sorted from blood. V is TRBV4-1 and J is TRBJ1-2; D is possibly TRBD1 (5 bases). The CDR3 reads CASSSRMGGIYGYTF. CDR3 sequence (DNA): TGCGCCAGCAGCTCCCGAATGGGGGGGATCTATGGCTACACCTTC.